The rows below give T cell receptor beta chains drawn from one sample of a study of blood T cells in healthy people across ages. TCRdb re-analysed the 5' RACE reads in MiXCR, keeping a single row per CDR3 protein. The sample has hundreds of thousands of distinct CDR3 sequences, more than 40% seen once; the top ten hold approximately 19%. Sequenced: blood. The source of these receptors is a man aged 60 to 69 in good health. The conserved cysteine and the conserved F or W are not part of the CDR3 here.

j_call,v_call,cdr3_aa
NA,TRBV7-9,ASSSPSGTGRYEQY
TRBJ1-5,TRBV2,ASSELSYSNQPQH
TRBJ2-7,TRBV29-1,SASTDSYEQY
TRBJ2-1,TRBV6-2/TRBV6-3,ASSRPGVQQF
TRBJ2-3,TRBV20-1,SARDITRGAGVTDTQY
TRBJ1-4,TRBV20-1,SARDISNEKLF
TRBJ2-3,TRBV12-5,ASGLVRLGTGMTDTQY
TRBJ2-7,TRBV28,ASSPTGLDYEQY
TRBJ1-2,TRBV6-6,ASSYGGGSKRNYGYT
TRBJ2-7,TRBV11-2,ASSLQPATKTGHPPYEQY
TRBJ1-2,TRBV6-5,ASSWIASRQGETNYGYT
TRBJ1-1,TRBV7-2,ASTLFGRAGHDEAF
TRBJ1-2,TRBV12-3/TRBV12-4,ASSLARLGQGAFGYT
TRBJ1-5,TRBV2,ASSADKSNQPQH
TRBJ2-7,TRBV6-1,ASSPRTAYSYEQY
TRBJ2-4,TRBV28,ASSLPLGAKNIQY
TRBJ1-2,TRBV20-1,SARAQGKINYGYT
TRBJ2-3,TRBV20-1,SAPPGGGEGTDTQY
TRBJ2-7,TRBV5-1,ASGRDRGTYEQY
TRBJ2-5,TRBV23-1,ASVPRGGEQY